The 26 T cell receptor beta chains below all came from one sample that was sequenced in a study of T cell responses to AZD1222 COVID-19 vaccine (dated by TCRdb to the early 2020s). Read against the paper, the sample's time point label means: sample from adult after SARS-CoV-2 infection, after symptom onset. The library was generated by the immunoSEQ multiplex PCR assay. TCRdb provides this immuneACCESS table in a form limited to in-frame rearrangements. Some clones are lacking; in checked studies, under half of them reflect an unresolved V gene, and why the rest are absent is not known. The sample includes about 150,000 clones, with around nine tenths observed a single time. Jointly, the top ten make up over 6% of the sample. The sample here was peripheral blood, taken after recovery from COVID-19. The receptors here all came from an adult who had recovered from COVID-19.

This clone has only one observation. The chain combines TRBV7-2 with TRBJ2-3, with 13 bases identical to TRBD2. The length of the CDR3 is 15 residues. Germline assignment: CDR1 SGHTA and CDR2 FQGNSA. With V trimmed by 2 bases and J by 6 bases, 2 bases remained unmatched. The CDR3 nucleotides read TGTGCCAGCAGCTTATGGACTAGCGGGAGCGATACGCAGTATTTT. Residues: CASSLWTSGSDTQYF.

The rearrangement joins TRBV19 to TRBJ1-1, with D maybe TRBD1 (5 bases). Germline assignment: CDR1 LNHDA and CDR2 SQIVND (reference sequence). The CDR3 runs to 15 residues. The V and J ends lost 7 bases and 0 bases respectively, with 15 bases between them. CDR3 residues: CASNGGSLMNTEAFF. Written as DNA, the CDR3 is TGTGCCAGTAACGGGGGGAGTTTAATGAACACTGAAGCTTTCTTT.

CDR3 residues: CSVEGGTEAFF. CDR3 coding DNA: TGCAGCGTCGAGGGTGGAACTGAAGCTTTCTTT. The rearrangement joins TRBV29-1 to TRBJ1-1; D is ambiguous. The V and J ends lost 6 bases and 5 bases respectively, with 10 bases between them. Germline V gene data show CDR1 as SQVTM and CDR2 as ANQGSEA. The CDR3 contains 11 residues.

This clone was seen once. J is TRBJ1-6 and V is TRBV28; D may be TRBD1 (6 bases). V lost 5 bases, J lost 10 bases, and 15 bases lay in between. The germline V gene encodes CDR1 MDHEN and CDR2 SYDVKM. CDR3 length: 14 residues. The CDR3 sequence is CASSPRGGASPLHF. The CDR3 region has the DNA TGTGCCAGCAGTCCAAGGGGGGGCGCCTCACCCCTCCACTTT.

This clone came up once. This rearrangement joins TRBV28 to TRBJ1-2; the D gene is possibly TRBD1 (6 bases). From germline, CDR1 is MDHEN and CDR2 SYDVKM. The CDR3 runs to 15 residues. V lost 2 bases and J lost 3, with 13 bases in between. CDR3 amino acids: CASSLMGASYYGYTF. CDR3 nucleotide sequence: TGTGCCAGCAGTTTAATGGGGGCCTCCTACTATGGCTACACCTTC.

The chain combines TRBV2 with TRBJ2-7; maybe TRBD2 (5 bases). Per the germline V gene, CDR1 is SNHLY and CDR2 is FYNNEI. This CDR3 is built from 13 residues. Trimming cost V 5 bases and J 4 bases, with 12 bases left between them. The chain's CDR3 is CASSPRTGYEQYF. The CDR3 nucleotides are TGTGCCAGCAGTCCCCGGACGGGATACGAGCAGTACTTC.

This rearrangement joins TRBV6-5 to TRBJ1-1; D unclear. The germline V gene encodes CDR1 MNHEY and CDR2 SVGAGI. This CDR3 region has 13 residues. Trimming pared 6 bases from V and 0 bases from J, leaving 8 bases between. The CDR3 protein is CASRDPLNTEAFF. The CDR3 nucleotides read TGTGCCAGCAGGGATCCTTTGAACACTGAAGCTTTCTTT.

This chain links TRBV5-6 with TRBJ2-7, with D maybe TRBD2 (6 bases). This CDR3 comprises 15 residues. V was shortened by 4 bases and J by 0 bases, with 14 bases between the two germline ends. Germline V lookup: CDR1 SGHDT, CDR2 YYEEEE. The CDR3 DNA reads TGTGCCAGCAGCCTTGGCGGGGCCGGCTCCTACGAGCAGTACTTC. Its protein product is CASSLGGAGSYEQYF.

The V and J genes are TRBV6-6 and TRBJ1-2; D call uncertain. The germline gives CDR1 MNHNY, CDR2 SVGAGI (reference sequence). Between the trimmed V and J ends, which lost 4 bases and 7 bases, there was a span of 10 bases. This CDR3 is 12 amino acids long. Written as DNA, the CDR3 is TGTGCCAGCAGTTGGCGGAACACTGGCTACACCTTC. Translation: CASSWRNTGYTF.

The chain has TRBV15 and TRBJ2-7; TRBD1 matches 7 bases. With V trimmed by 5 bases and J by 5 bases, 9 bases remained unmatched. Germline CDR1 and CDR2: LNHNV and YYDKDF (reference sequence). The length of the CDR3 is 14 residues. This CDR3 reads CATSATGVYNEQYF. The DNA of the CDR3 is TGTGCCACCAGCGCTACAGGGGTATACAACGAGCAGTACTTC.

Points on this clone: The CDR3 does not end in the conserved phenylalanine or tryptophan, so this is likely a read error. The DNA is left out, because the CDR3 cannot be placed on it with certainty; the CDR3 is given as TCRdb lists it. This chain joins TRBV3-1 (or the pseudogene TRBV3-2) and TRBJ1-1; TRBD1, the table's D call, lacks a check against the DNA. The CDR3 extends over 12 residues, inclusive of both ends. Germline lookup yields CDR1 LGHDT and CDR2 YNNKEL (reference sequence). CDR3 sequence reads: CASSPPGGAPTL.

The rearrangement joins TRBV3-1 (or the pseudogene TRBV3-2) to TRBJ1-1; unclear D gene. CDR1 and CDR2 (germline): LGHDT, YNNKEL (reference sequence). The V end was cut by 0 bases, the J end by 6 bases, with 14 bases between. The length of the CDR3 is 15 residues. Here the CDR3 reads CASSQEGWDIAEAFF. DNA for the CDR3: TGTGCCAGCAGCCAAGAAGGTTGGGATATCGCTGAAGCTTTCTTT.

CDR3 residues: CASSHTSGSFSYEQYF. CDR3 nucleotide sequence: TGTGCCAGCAGCCACACTAGCGGGAGTTTCTCCTACGAGCAGTACTTC. V gene TRBV3-1 (or the pseudogene TRBV3-2) combines with J gene TRBJ2-7; TRBD2 agrees at 11 bases. The CDR3 is 16 amino acids. CDR1 is LGHDT, CDR2 YNNKEL, per germline (reference sequence). Losses at the gene ends were 3 bases for V and 0 bases for J; bases not matched to a gene: 4.

Notes on this clone: Other DNA sequences in this specimen translate into the identical CDR3. This chain links TRBV7-2 with TRBJ2-7, with no clear D. Germline V gives CDR1 SGHTA, CDR2 FQGNSA. Trimming removed 1 base at V and 4 bases at J, with 2 bases between. The CDR3 sequence is 11 residues long. The CDR3 loop reads CASSLVYEQYF. The CDR3, as DNA: TGTGCCAGCAGCTTAGTTTACGAGCAGTACTTC. The whole variable domain, filled in from reference TRBV7-2 and TRBJ2-7, reads GAGVSQSPSNKVTEKGKDVELRCDPISGHTALYWYRQSLGQGLEFLIYFQGNSAPDKSGLPSDRFSAERTGGSVSTLTIQRTQQEDSAVYLCASSLVYEQYFGPGTRLTVT.

The rearrangement links TRBV7-8 to TRBJ1-1; D remains unclear. Germline lookup yields CDR1 SGHVS and CDR2 FQNEAQ. V lost 0 bases, J lost 6 bases, and 11 bases lay in between. The length of the CDR3 is 14 residues. The CDR3 sequence: CASSLAGLWAEAFF. DNA of the CDR3: TGTGCCAGCAGCTTAGCAGGCCTATGGGCTGAAGCTTTCTTT.

This chain links TRBV5-4 with TRBJ2-6; D ambiguous. The V and J ends lost 0 bases and 0 bases respectively, with 4 bases between them. The germline CDR1 and CDR2 sequences are SGHNT and YYREEE (reference sequence). The CDR3 runs to 15 residues. The CDR3 DNA sequence: TGTGCCAGCAGCTTGGCGTCCTCTGGGGCCAACGTCCTGACTTTC. Translating it yields CASSLASSGANVLTF. Combining the CDR3 with reference TRBV5-4 and TRBJ2-6 gives the whole variable domain ETGVTQSPTHLIKTRGQQVTLRCSSQSGHNTVSWYQQALGQGPQFIFQYYREEENGRGNFPPRFSGLQFPNYSSELNVNALELDDSALYLCASSLASSGANVLTFGAGSRLTVL.

On this clone: Within the sample, other DNA sequences also encode this same CDR3. The chain combines TRBV4-1 with TRBJ2-7; TRBD1 matches 9 bases. This CDR3 has 16 residues. Per the germline V gene, CDR1 is MGHRA and CDR2 is YSYEKL. V lost 1 base, J lost 2 bases, and 6 bases stayed unmatched. CDR3 nucleotide sequence: TGCGCCAGCAGCCAAGGAGGGGACAGGGTCACCTACGAGCAGTACTTC. It codes for CASSQGGDRVTYEQYF.

This clone was counted a few times. J is TRBJ2-3 and V is TRBV27; no clear D gene. From germline, CDR1 is MNHEY and CDR2 SMNVEV (reference sequence). The CDR3 spans 14 residues. Trimming took 0 bases from V and 0 from J, leaving 4 bases between them. The CDR3 here is CASSLSVSTDTQYF. The DNA of the CDR3 is TGTGCCAGCAGTTTATCAGTAAGCACAGATACGCAGTATTTT.

The DNA of the CDR3 is TGTGCCAGCAGCGCCAAGAGGGTGGTGACAGATACGCAGTATTTT. Residues: CASSAKRVVTDTQYF. V is TRBV6-5 and J is TRBJ2-3, with D possibly being TRBD2 (5 bases). This CDR3 has 15 residues. Germline V gene sequence: CDR1 MNHEY, CDR2 SVGAGI. Deletions cut 6 bases from V and 3 bases from J, with 16 bases between.

The genes are TRBV19 and TRBJ1-2; D perhaps matches TRBD1 (6 bases). Deletions cut 5 bases from V and 5 bases from J, with 12 bases between. Germline V lookup: CDR1 LNHDA, CDR2 SQIVND (reference sequence). This CDR3 is built from 13 residues. Here the CDR3 DNA reads TGTGCCAGTAGTGAAACAGGGAAATATGGCTACACCTTC. It specifies CASSETGKYGYTF.

The chain uses TRBV7-3 and TRBJ2-5; a possible D gene is TRBD1 (5 bases). This CDR3 contains 13 residues. Germline V CDR1 and CDR2: SGHTA, FQGTGA. Trimming removed 2 bases at V and 3 bases at J, with 7 bases between. The DNA of the CDR3 is TGTGCCAGCAGCTTACGCAGGGAAGAGACCCAGTACTTC. It specifies CASSLRREETQYF.

This sequence joins TRBV29-1 and TRBJ2-1; maybe TRBD2 (6 bases). The V gene's germline CDR1 is SQVTM and CDR2 ANQGSEA. This CDR3 contains 15 residues. Between the trimmed V and J ends, which lost 7 bases and 6 bases, there was a span of 22 bases. The CDR3 sequence is CSAHPGTSPGNEQFF. Here the CDR3 DNA reads TGCAGCGCGCACCCCGGGACTTCCCCGGGCAATGAGCAGTTCTTC.

The chain employs TRBV5-1 and TRBJ1-3, with D possibly matching TRBD1 (6 bases). V lost 4 bases and J lost 0, with 8 bases in between. This CDR3 spans 14 amino acids. Germline lookup yields CDR1 SGHRS and CDR2 YFSETQ. The CDR3 sequence is CASSRDTSGNTIYF. The CDR3 bases are TGCGCCAGCAGCCGGGACACCTCTGGAAACACCATATATTTT.

V is TRBV12-3 or TRBV12-4 and J is TRBJ1-5, with 7 bases aligning to TRBD1. The ends lost 5 bases at V and 3 bases at J; junction bases unmatched: 1. The CDR3 totals 13 residues. This CDR3 reads CASSDRDNQPQHF. The DNA for the CDR3 is TGTGCCAGCAGTGACAGGGACAATCAGCCCCAGCATTTT.

This clone was seen just once. The chain links TRBV28 to TRBJ1-5; D is undetermined. Germline V gene sequence: CDR1 MDHEN, CDR2 SYDVKM. CDR3 length: 15 residues. V gave up 5 bases and J gave up 2 bases, with 13 bases separating them. The CDR3 loop reads CASSQIIGGNQPQHF. DNA of the CDR3: TGTGCCAGCAGTCAAATTATTGGGGGCAATCAGCCCCAGCATTTT.

The V and J genes are TRBV3-1 (or the pseudogene TRBV3-2) and TRBJ2-7; D is perhaps TRBD2 (6 bases). In germline, CDR1 is LGHDT, CDR2 YNNKEL (reference sequence). V shed 1 base and J shed 5 bases, with 15 bases lying between them. The CDR3 totals 15 residues. The DNA for the CDR3 is TGTGCCAGCAGCCAAGGGTCAGGAGGGATCAACGAGCAGTACTTC. As protein: CASSQGSGGINEQYF.